The clone carrying this TCR beta chain was picked up a small number of times. What it binds is not known. The data stem from a study of beta chain features in type 1 diabetes. In the study overall: On cell yields, gender and age, patients and healthy donors were similar. Study-wide results and limits: Significant though moderate, a shortening of TCRB CDR3s appeared in all four CD4+ subsets of Type 1 diabetes patients.

Germline CDR1 is KGHSH and CDR2 is LQKENI. The V and J ends lost 7 bases and 6 bases respectively, with 15 bases between them. This CDR3 has 13 residues. The investigators reverse transcribed all of the isolated RNA, so they sequenced expressed TCRB transcripts. Samples of naive, central memory and regulatory T cells yielded a mean of around 3.7 million reads. Repertoires were generated with immunoSEQ multiplex PCR, while TCRdb's copy carries only in-frame clones and drops some. The sample yields 400,000 or so clones, 9.6% seen once. The source of this sequence is a man aged 30 to 45 with type 1 diabetes. Sequences were obtained from central memory CD4+ T cells from blood. The chain employs TRBV18 and TRBJ1-1; the D gene is possibly TRBD1 (5 bases). The CDR3 bases are TGTGCCAGCTTTTTCCCGGGAGGGGCTGAAGCTTTCTTT. Translating it yields CASFFPGGAEAFF.